The 30 T cell receptor beta chains in this list originate from one sample, sequenced in a study of identical twins. A single record per CDR3 protein comes from TCRdb applying MiXCR to the 5' RACE reads. The sample includes around 280,000 distinct CDR3 sequences, more than 6.5% of them seen just once. These same data were also listed under a study on yellow fever vaccine responses in identical twins.

Sequenced material: memory (CD45RO+) T cells sorted from blood. The source of these receptors is a woman aged 18-29 years in good health.

This clonotype has only a few counts. The chain links TRBV20-1 to TRBJ2-2; 8 positions agree with TRBD1. Germline-derived CDR1 and CDR2 are DFQATT and SNEGSKA (reference sequence). The CDR3 loop spans 16 amino acids. The trim removed 3 bases at V and 4 bases at J, leaving 10 bases unmatched. The CDR3 sequence: CSASVGQGPTTGELFF. The CDR3 coding sequence is TGCAGTGCTAGCGTTGGACAGGGCCCGACCACCGGGGAGCTGTTTTTT.

The V gene is TRBV20-1, the J gene TRBJ1-1; 8 bases are shared with TRBD1. Germline CDR1 reads DFQATT; CDR2 reads SNEGSKA (reference sequence). The CDR3 spans 12 residues. The CDR3 loop reads CRAQGDDTEAFF. In DNA form, the CDR3 reads TGCAGGGCACAGGGGGATGACACTGAAGCTTTCTTT.

This clonotype was seen more than once but under ten times. The rearrangement links TRBV12-3 or TRBV12-4 to TRBJ2-5; 7 bases are shared with TRBD2. This CDR3 is 13 amino acids long. V lost 3 bases, J lost 5 bases, and 3 bases stayed unmatched. In DNA, the CDR3 is TGTGCCAGCAGTTTTGGAGCGGGGGAGACCCAGTACTTC. It specifies CASSFGAGETQYF.

The chain has TRBV12-5 and TRBJ2-5, with TRBD1 matching over 8 bases. Germline loops: CDR1 LGHNT, CDR2 FRNRAP. J gave up 5 bases and V 1 base, and 6 bases lay outside the gene matches. The CDR3 is 15 amino acids. The CDR3 is CASGLGQGSSETQYF. The CDR3 DNA follows: TGTGCTAGTGGTTTGGGACAGGGGTCCAGCGAGACCCAGTACTTC.

This clonotype was detected only a few times. The rearrangement uses TRBV5-1 and TRBJ2-3; TRBD1 might be the D (5 bases). V lost 0 bases and J 4 bases, leaving 12 bases between the germline ends. There are 15 residues in the CDR3. Germline CDR1 SGHRS, CDR2 YFSETQ. CDR3 protein: CASSLALGRADTQYF. The CDR3 DNA reads as TGCGCCAGCAGCTTGGCTCTGGGGCGCGCAGATACGCAGTATTTT.

V is TRBV29-1 and J is TRBJ2-2; the D gene is possibly TRBD2 (7 bases). The germline V and J ends were trimmed by 7 bases and 4 bases, with 16 bases remaining between them. This CDR3 spans 14 amino acids. Germline-derived CDR1 and CDR2 are SQVTM and ANQGSEA. DNA for the CDR3: TGCAGCGCTCGAATGGCGGGGGCCACCGGGGAGCTGTTTTTT. Amino acid sequence: CSARMAGATGELFF.

This clonotype has just a few counts. This chain joins TRBV3-1 and TRBJ2-1; D is possibly TRBD2 (6 bases). Between the trimmed V and J ends, which lost 2 bases and 6 bases, there was a span of 14 bases. The germline V gene has CDR1 LGHDT and CDR2 YNNKEL (reference sequence). There are 15 residues in the CDR3. The CDR3 DNA is TGTGCCAGCAGCCAACTGGGGGGACCCTCCAATGAGCAGTTCTTC. Residues: CASSQLGGPSNEQFF.

This clonotype was found many times. V and J are TRBV12-3 or TRBV12-4 and TRBJ1-6; D remains unclear. This CDR3 region has 15 residues. The V end was cut by 7 bases, the J end by 6 bases, with 16 bases between. In nucleotides, the CDR3 is TGTGCCAGCACCGGACCGGGAGGGCGTAATTCACCCCTCCACTTT. Its translation: CASTGPGGRNSPLHF.

This clonotype has more than one count but fewer than ten. The rearrangement joins TRBV3-1 to TRBJ2-2, with D perhaps matching TRBD1 (6 bases). There are 14 residues in the CDR3. Germline V gives CDR1 LGHDT, CDR2 YNNKEL (reference sequence). V gave up 4 bases and J gave up 4 bases, with 10 bases separating them. The CDR3 spells CASSLSGVTGELFF. CDR3 nucleotide sequence: TGTGCCAGCAGCCTCTCAGGGGTCACCGGGGAGCTGTTTTTT.

The chain recombines TRBV7-9 with TRBJ2-3; a possible D gene is TRBD1 (6 bases). V was trimmed by 2 bases and J by 3 bases, leaving 18 bases between them. Germline loops: CDR1 SEHNR, CDR2 FQNEAQ (reference sequence). The CDR3 has 17 residues. Here the CDR3 DNA reads TGTGCCAGCAGCTTACCAACCCGGGACAAATCAACAGATACGCAGTATTTT. Its translation is CASSLPTRDKSTDTQYF.

The chain carries TRBV9 and TRBJ2-5, with a possible D match to TRBD2 (6 bases). The CDR3 contains 14 residues. Germline values: CDR1 SGDLS, CDR2 YYNGEE. V shed 0 bases and J shed 4 bases, with 10 bases lying between them. The CDR3 DNA reads as TGTGCCAGCAGCGTAGGGGTGGGGGGAGAGACCCAGTACTTC. Translated: CASSVGVGGETQYF.

The chain combines TRBV20-1 with TRBJ1-3; D not resolved. Germline CDR1 reads DFQATT; CDR2 reads SNEGSKA (reference sequence). This CDR3 spans 12 amino acids. V was clipped by 5 bases and J by 7 bases, with 12 bases between them. In nucleotides, the CDR3 is TGCAGTGCTTCCGGACCTCTGAACACCATATATTTT. Amino acid sequence: CSASGPLNTIYF.

V usage is TRBV20-1 and J usage is TRBJ2-7; no definite D call. The ends were cut back, 1 base at V and 2 bases at J, with 9 bases in the middle. The CDR3 has 13 residues. The germline V gene encodes CDR1 DFQATT and CDR2 SNEGSKA (reference sequence). The CDR3 protein is CSARAYGAYEQYV. As DNA, the CDR3 is TGCAGTGCTAGAGCTTACGGCGCCTACGAGCAGTACGTC.

This clonotype was counted ten times or more. The chain combines TRBV6-6 with TRBJ1-1; D ambiguous. The CDR3 loop spans 13 amino acids. Trimming shortened V by 4 bases and J by 0 bases, and 6 bases separated the two germline ends. The germline V gene encodes CDR1 MNHNY and CDR2 SVGAGI (reference sequence). The CDR3: CASSSALNTEAFF. The CDR3 bases are TGTGCCAGCAGTTCTGCCCTGAACACTGAAGCTTTCTTT.

This clonotype was seen many times. The chain combines TRBV7-9 with TRBJ2-1; 8 bases map to TRBD2. Germline V CDR1 and CDR2: SEHNR, FQNEAQ (reference sequence). V shed 5 bases, J shed 9 bases, and the junction held 6 bases outside the gene matches. There are 13 residues in the CDR3. CDR3 amino acids: CASSPGTRGEQFF. The CDR3 DNA follows: TGTGCCAGCAGCCCCGGGACTAGGGGTGAGCAGTTCTTC. Full variable domain (rest looked up from reference TRBV7-9 and TRBJ2-1): DTGVSQNPRHKITKRGQNVTFRCDPISEHNRLYWYRQTLGQGPEFLTYFQNEAQLEKSRLLSDRFSAERPKGSFSTLEIQRTEQGDSAMYLCASSPGTRGEQFFGPGTRLTVL.

The table lists this clonotype with many counts. The chain links TRBV12-3 or TRBV12-4 to TRBJ1-4, with D possibly being TRBD1 (5 bases). The CDR3 is made up of 15 amino acids. Trimming removed 5 bases from V and 5 bases from J, with 15 bases in between. CDR3 in amino acids: CASSPHRGLNEKLFF. The CDR3 DNA sequence: TGTGCCAGCAGTCCCCACCGGGGACTCAATGAAAAACTGTTTTTT.

This clonotype was seen more than once but under ten times. V usage is TRBV15 and J usage is TRBJ1-1; 7 nucleotides agree with TRBD1. The CDR3 length is 16 residues. The V gene end was trimmed by 1 base and the J gene end by 4 bases; junction bases not matched to a gene: 9. Germline V gene data show CDR1 as LNHNV and CDR2 as YYDKDF (reference sequence). CDR3 sequence reads: CATSRGKTGIGTEAFF. In nucleotides, the CDR3 is TGTGCCACCAGCAGAGGCAAGACAGGGATCGGCACTGAAGCTTTCTTT.

This clonotype was seen a handful of times. The chain is built from TRBV7-4 and TRBJ1-5, with TRBD1 matching 7 bases. The CDR3 runs 16 residues. CDR1 is SGHVT and CDR2 is SQSDAQ in the germline V gene. The ends lost 1 base at V and 3 bases at J; junction bases unmatched: 6. The CDR3 here is CASSLEWDSYNQPQHF. DNA of the CDR3: TGTGCCAGCAGCTTAGAATGGGACAGTTACAATCAGCCCCAGCATTTT. The variable domain in full, completed from reference TRBV7-4 and TRBJ1-5, reads GAGVSQSPRYKVAKRGRDVALRCDSISGHVTLYWYRQTLGQGSEVLTYSQSDAQRDKSGRPSGRFSAERPERSVSTLKIQRTEQGDSAVYLCASSLEWDSYNQPQHFGDGTRLSIL.

The J gene is TRBJ2-6, the V gene TRBV28; the D gene is possibly TRBD2 (6 bases). V lost 11 bases and J 0 bases, leaving 14 bases between the germline ends. Germline V CDR1 and CDR2: MDHEN, SYDVKM. The CDR3 loop spans 15 amino acids. CDR3: CAAGFAYSGANVLTF. Here the CDR3 DNA reads TGTGCCGCGGGGTTTGCGTACTCTGGGGCCAACGTCCTGACTTTC.

The chain uses TRBV6-2 or TRBV6-3 and TRBJ2-1; D possibly corresponds to TRBD2 (6 bases). The CDR3 totals 14 residues. The V gene lost 7 bases and the J gene lost 7 bases, with 17 bases spanning the gap. The V gene's germline CDR1 is MNHEY and CDR2 SVGEGT. The chain's CDR3 is CASNHGRERNEQFF. Written as DNA, the CDR3 is TGTGCCAGCAATCACGGGCGGGAACGGAATGAGCAGTTCTTC.

The count of this clonotype is one. One end of the junction does not line up with germline, which may come from a read error. The chain links TRBV18 to TRBJ2-3; 9 bases align to TRBD2. CDR3 size: 12 residues. CDR1 is KGHSH, CDR2 LQKENI, per germline. The CDR3 here is CASSPSGLAMDF. In DNA form, the CDR3 reads TGTGCCAGCTCACCATCAGGACTAGCGATGGATTTT.

The V gene is TRBV29-1, the J gene TRBJ2-1, with D possibly TRBD1 on 6 matching bases. In germline, CDR1 is SQVTM, CDR2 ANQGSEA. The CDR3 totals 13 residues. Trimming stripped 7 bases from V and 3 bases from J, with 13 bases between. CDR3 sequence: CSANPGVYNEQFF. CDR3 DNA: TGCAGCGCGAACCCAGGGGTCTACAATGAGCAGTTCTTC.

In its sample, this clonotype was seen many times. The rearrangement links TRBV15 to TRBJ1-5, with 7 nucleotides matching TRBD1. This CDR3 spans 14 amino acids. Germline-derived CDR1 and CDR2 are LNHNV and YYDKDF (reference sequence). The J segment lost 6 bases and the V segment lost 6 bases, leaving 8 bases of the junction unmatched. The DNA for the CDR3 is TGTGCCACCAGGAAAGACAGGGAATCTCAGCCCCAGCATTTT. It translates to CATRKDRESQPQHF.

The chain has TRBV14 and TRBJ1-3, with unresolved D. The CDR3 is 15 residues long. The ends were cut back, 2 bases at V and 0 bases at J, with 8 bases in the middle. In germline, CDR1 is SGHDN, CDR2 FVKESK. The CDR3 DNA sequence: TGTGCCAGCAGCCAACAGGCTTACTCTGGAAACACCATATATTTT. Its translation: CASSQQAYSGNTIYF.

Concerning this clonotype itself: A read error may explain this, as a much larger clone is one base away. This rearrangement joins TRBV12-3 or TRBV12-4 to TRBJ2-2; either TRBD1 or TRBD2 may fit D (6 bases each). The CDR3 runs 13 residues. CDR3 coding DNA: TGTGCCAGCAGTTTAGCTCAAAGGGGGGAGCTGCTTTTT. Translation: CASSLAQRGELLF.

This clonotype has a handful of counts. V is TRBV5-1 and J is TRBJ2-7; TRBD1 matches 8 bases. V shed 4 bases and J 4 bases; nucleotides not matched to a gene: 7. The CDR3 has 14 amino acids. Germline CDR1 reads SGHRS; CDR2 reads YFSETQ. The CDR3 protein is CASSPTGEGYEQYV. CDR3 coding DNA: TGCGCCAGCAGCCCGACAGGGGAAGGGTACGAGCAGTACGTC.

The table lists this clonotype with a few counts. The J gene is TRBJ2-2, the V gene TRBV20-1; 8 bases are shared with TRBD2. This CDR3 spans 12 amino acids. Germline V gene lookup returns CDR1 DFQATT and CDR2 SNEGSKA (reference sequence). V was clipped by 4 bases and J by 6 bases; unmatched bases: 1. Here the CDR3 reads CSANGRAGELFF. The CDR3 DNA reads as TGCAGTGCTAACGGGAGGGCCGGGGAGCTGTTTTTT.

This clonotype appeared a few times. The chain employs TRBV12-3 or TRBV12-4 and TRBJ2-3; 7 bases are shared with TRBD2. CDR3 length: 12 amino acids. V lost 6 bases, J lost 8 bases, and 5 bases stayed unmatched. The CDR3 DNA reads TGTGCCAGCAGCGGACTAGAGTCTACGCAGTATTTT. Translating gives CASSGLESTQYF.

The chain joins TRBV5-6 to TRBJ2-1, with 12 positions matching TRBD2. V gave up 9 bases and J gave up 0 bases; unmatched junction bases: 13. CDR3 size: 18 residues. Germline V gene sequence: CDR1 SGHDT, CDR2 YYEEEE. CDR3 sequence (DNA): TGTGCCATCGGCCCGGAGGTGACTAGCGGGAGCTCCTACAATGAGCAGTTCTTC. This translates into CAIGPEVTSGSSYNEQFF.

The sample holds many counts of this clonotype. CDR3 coding DNA: TGTGCCAGCAGCGCCTACGGGGGAACAGATACGCAGTATTTT. Protein sequence: CASSAYGGTDTQYF. This chain uses TRBV12-3 or TRBV12-4 with TRBJ2-3; D may be TRBD2 (6 bases). The CDR3 covers 14 residues. Trimming stripped 6 bases from V and 3 bases from J, with 13 bases between.